These 2 T cell receptor beta chains share one sample of origin, sequenced in a study of blood T cell repertoires in COVID-19. Sequencing used immunoSEQ multiplex PCR; TCRdb keeps in-frame clones, though not all of them. Of 150,000 to 200,000 clones listed, approximately 86% were seen once; the top ten hold roughly 5%. The sequenced material came from PBMCs or T cells enriched from blood (not recorded which). Every receptor here comes from a woman in her fifties or sixties with acute COVID-19.

This chain uses TRBV2 with TRBJ1-3; D is unresolved. The germline gives CDR1 SNHLY, CDR2 FYNNEI. V lost 4 bases and J 4 bases, leaving 14 bases between the germline ends. There are 15 residues in the CDR3. The CDR3 DNA reads as TGTGCCAGCAGTGTTTCCGAGAGCACCGGAAACACCATATATTTT. It yields the protein CASSVSESTGNTIYF.

This clone has more than one count but fewer than ten. The chain recombines TRBV6-5 with TRBJ1-5, with a tentative D call TRBD1 (6 bases). CDR1 is MNHEY, CDR2 SVGAGI, per germline. V was cut by 6 bases and J by 11 bases, with 17 bases left in between. The CDR3 is 13 amino acids. CDR3 DNA sequence: TGTGCCAGCAGAACTGTGGAGGGGGGGGCCCAGCATTTT. Protein product: CASRTVEGGAQHF.